These T cell receptor beta chains were read from a single sample in a study of CD8+CD57+ T cells in acquired aplastic anemia. TCRdb passed the reads through MiXCR, listing each CDR3 protein once. The sample comprises 150,000 to 200,000 distinct CDR3 sequences, about 44% of which are singletons, and about an eighth rests with the top ten. The sequenced sample consisted of sorted CD4+, CD8+, or CD8+CD57+ T cells (not recorded which) from PBMCs. Receptors originate from a human donor with aplastic anemia. Each CDR3 is given with its conserved first and last residue. A D gene is named only where the DNA matches it firmly. The size field is filled for only some rows; it gives once, few, many or a size class.

many,TRBJ2-1,TRBD2,TRBV20-1,CSATGLAGGGRQQFF,TGCAGTGCTACCGGACTAGCGGGGGGCGGGAGACAGCAGTTCTTC
.,TRBJ2-1,.,TRBV20-1,CSAPDRTRSSYNVQFF,TGCAGTGCCCCCGACAGGACTCGCAGCTCTTACAATGTGCAGTTCTTC
.,TRBJ2-1,TRBD1,TRBV29-1,CSARITGGSEQFF,TGCAGTGCTAGAATAACAGGGGGCAGTGAGCAGTTCTTC
.,TRBJ2-6,.,TRBV20-1,CSASAGVGANVLTF,TGCAGTGCTAGTGCAGGGGTTGGGGCCAACGTCCTGACTTTC
.,TRBJ2-3,TRBD2,TRBV25-1,CASSELTLAGGVDTQYF,TGTGCCAGCAGTGAATTAACACTAGCGGGGGGAGTGGATACGCAGTATTTT
many,TRBJ2-1,.,TRBV9,CASSPRGATLNNEQFF,TGTGCCAGCAGCCCCCGAGGGGCCACCCTAAACAATGAGCAGTTCTTC
once,TRBJ1-1,.,TRBV7-3,CASSFGGPMAEAFF,TGTGCCAGCAGCTTCGGGGGGCCTATGGCTGAAGCTTTCTTT
.,TRBJ1-1,TRBD1,TRBV24-1,CASSAGQENTEAFF,TGTGCCAGCAGTGCGGGACAGGAGAACACTGAAGCTTTCTTT
.,TRBJ1-6,TRBD1,TRBV20-1,CSAREPQGDHSPLHF,TGCAGTGCTAGAGAACCTCAGGGGGATCATTCACCCCTCCACTTT
.,TRBJ1-6,TRBD1,TRBV5-1,CASSSDRAYSPLHF,TGCGCCAGCAGCTCCGACAGGGCATATTCACCCCTCCACTTT
.,TRBJ2-5,.,TRBV7-2,CASSRQVQETQYF,TGTGCCAGCAGCCGACAGGTCCAAGAGACCCAGTACTTC
.,TRBJ2-7,.,TRBV7-6,CASSLRENYEQYF,TGTGCCAGCAGCCTCCGGGAGAACTACGAGCAGTACTTC
.,TRBJ2-1,TRBD1,TRBV24-1,CATSDLGDRGNEQFF,TGTGCCACCAGTGATTTAGGGGACAGGGGGAATGAGCAGTTCTTC
many,TRBJ2-2,.,TRBV6-6,CASSYLGGAGTGELFF,TGTGCCAGCAGTTACTTGGGGGGCGCCGGCACCGGGGAGCTGTTTTTT
.,TRBJ2-7,TRBD2,TRBV19,CASSLTSGGIYEQYF,TGTGCCAGCAGCTTAACTAGCGGGGGGATCTACGAGCAGTACTTC
.,TRBJ2-3,TRBD2,TRBV20-1,CSALKSGGRVDTRYF,TGCAGTGCTCTGAAGTCGGGGGGGCGGGTAGATACGCGGTATTTT
many,TRBJ1-1,.,TRBV10-2,CASSEIRGGTEAFF,TGCGCCAGCAGTGAGATAAGGGGAGGCACTGAAGCTTTCTTT
many,TRBJ1-5,.,TRBV12-3/TRBV12-4,CASSFSQARQPQHF,TGTGCCAGCAGTTTTAGTCAGGCTAGACAGCCCCAGCATTTT
many,TRBJ1-6,.,TRBV9,CASNAPNSPLHF,TGTGCCAGCAACGCTCCGAATTCACCCCTCCACTTT
once,TRBJ2-3,TRBD2,TRBV11-1,CASSPGLAGATDTQYF,TGTGCCAGCAGCCCGGGACTAGCGGGAGCAACAGATACGCAGTATTTT
few,TRBJ2-7,.,TRBV10-3,CAISLDDYEQYF,TGTGCCATCAGTCTCGACGACTACGAGCAGTACTTC
many,TRBJ2-3,.,TRBV20-1,CSARDAGLSTDTQYF,TGCAGTGCTAGAGATGCCGGACTGAGCACAGATACGCAGTATTTT
.,TRBJ1-2,.,TRBV10-3,CAIRRVEEPYGYTF,TGTGCCATCAGGCGGGTGGAGGAACCCTATGGCTACACCTTC
once,TRBJ2-1,.,TRBV19,CASSLYGGEQFF,TGTGCCAGTAGTTTATACGGAGGTGAGCAGTTCTTC
.,TRBJ1-2,.,TRBV10-3,CAISDLRVVDLANYGYTF,TGTGCCATCAGTGATCTACGAGTGGTGGATCTTGCTAACTATGGCTACACCTTC
.,TRBJ1-4,TRBD1,TRBV20-1,CSARGEFNGTETRWANEKLFF,TGCAGTGCTAGAGGGGAATTCAACGGGACAGAAACCCGTTGGGCTAATGAAAAACTGTTTTTT
few,TRBJ1-1,.,TRBV18,CASSLRTDLNTEAFF,TGTGCCAGCTCACTAAGGACAGACTTGAACACTGAAGCTTTCTTT
many,TRBJ2-7,TRBD2,TRBV7-2,CASSSTSASSYEQYF,TGTGCCAGCAGCTCTACTAGCGCGAGCTCCTACGAGCAGTACTTC
.,TRBJ1-2,.,TRBV29-1,CSVVTTQRGGYTF,TGCAGCGTTGTAACCACCCAAAGGGGTGGCTACACCTTC
.,TRBJ2-7,.,TRBV19,CASSIGSSEQYF,TGTGCCAGTAGTATTGGGTCGAGCGAGCAGTACTTC
few,TRBJ2-1,TRBD2,TRBV6-1,CASSAGLPLRNEQFF,TGTGCCAGCAGTGCGGGACTACCCTTGAGGAATGAGCAGTTCTTC